Sequencing of this T cell receptor (beta chain) was carried out in a study of blood T cell repertoires in COVID-19. Study-wide background: The study drew acute and convalescent COVID-19 samples from the United States, Italy and Spain. Sample material is recorded as cDNA or gDNA derived from T cells, B-cell-depleted T cells, or PBMCs.

The CDR3 consists of 14 residues. Per germline, CDR1 LNHNV and CDR2 YYDKDF (reference sequence). Trimming stripped 0 bases from V and 3 bases from J, with 9 bases between. Using immunoSEQ multiplex PCR, the repertoire was profiled, and TCRdb retains in-frame clones only, with some absent. The sample has 210,000 or so clones; over 75% are singletons. The chain has TRBV15 and TRBJ2-7, with D possibly TRBD2 on 6 matching bases. The sequence was collected from a man aged 50-59 years who had recovered from COVID-19. Sequenced material: peripheral blood. CDR3 in DNA: TGTGCCACCAGCAGAGATGTGGGGGGCTACGAGCAGTACTTC. It codes for CATSRDVGGYEQYF.